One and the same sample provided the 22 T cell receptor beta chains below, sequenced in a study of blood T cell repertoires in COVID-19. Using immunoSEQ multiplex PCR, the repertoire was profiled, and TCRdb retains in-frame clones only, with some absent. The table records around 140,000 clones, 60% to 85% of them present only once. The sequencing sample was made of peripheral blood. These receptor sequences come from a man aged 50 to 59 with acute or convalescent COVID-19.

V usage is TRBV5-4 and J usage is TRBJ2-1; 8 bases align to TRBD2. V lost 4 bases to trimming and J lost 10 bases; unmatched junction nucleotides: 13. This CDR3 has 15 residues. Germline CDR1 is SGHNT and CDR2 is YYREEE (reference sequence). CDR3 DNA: TGTGCCAGCAGCCCCGGTGGTAGCGGGGTGGTCGAGCAGTTCTTC. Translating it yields CASSPGGSGVVEQFF.

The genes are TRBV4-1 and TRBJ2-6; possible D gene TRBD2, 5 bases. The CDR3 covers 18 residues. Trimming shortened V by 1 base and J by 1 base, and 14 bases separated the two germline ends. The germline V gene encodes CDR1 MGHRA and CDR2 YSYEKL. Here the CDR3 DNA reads TGCGCCAGCAGCCAAGTAGGTACTGGCGGGTCTGGGGCCAACGTCCTGACTTTC. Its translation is CASSQVGTGGSGANVLTF.

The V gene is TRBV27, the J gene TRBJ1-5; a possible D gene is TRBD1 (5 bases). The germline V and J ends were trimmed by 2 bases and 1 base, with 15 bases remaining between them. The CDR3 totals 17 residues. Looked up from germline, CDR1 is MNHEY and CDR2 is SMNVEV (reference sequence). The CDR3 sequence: CASSLSSAGLSNQPQHF. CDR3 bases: TGTGCCAGCAGTTTAAGTTCGGCAGGGCTGAGCAATCAGCCCCAGCATTTT.

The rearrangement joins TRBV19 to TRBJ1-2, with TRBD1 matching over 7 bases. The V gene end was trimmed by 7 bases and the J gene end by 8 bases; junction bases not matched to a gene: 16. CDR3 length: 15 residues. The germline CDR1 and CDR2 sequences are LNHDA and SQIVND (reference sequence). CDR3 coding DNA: TGTGCCAGTAACGAGATGACAGGGAGAATGGAGGGCTACACCTTC. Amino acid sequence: CASNEMTGRMEGYTF.

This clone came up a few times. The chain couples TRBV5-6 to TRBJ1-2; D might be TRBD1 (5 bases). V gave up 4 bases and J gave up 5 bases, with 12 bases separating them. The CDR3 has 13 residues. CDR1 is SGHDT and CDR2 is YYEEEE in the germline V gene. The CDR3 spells CASSPDSTYGYTF. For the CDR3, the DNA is TGTGCCAGCAGCCCAGACAGCACTTATGGCTACACCTTC.

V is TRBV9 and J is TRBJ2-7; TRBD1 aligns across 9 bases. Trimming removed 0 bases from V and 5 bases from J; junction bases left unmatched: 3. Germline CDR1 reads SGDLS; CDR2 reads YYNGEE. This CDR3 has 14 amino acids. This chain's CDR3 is CASSVEGQGNEQYF. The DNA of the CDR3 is TGTGCCAGCAGCGTAGAGGGACAGGGTAACGAGCAGTACTTC. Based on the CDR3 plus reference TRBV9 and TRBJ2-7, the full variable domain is DSGVTQTPKHLITATGQRVTLRCSPRSGDLSVYWYQQSLDQGLQFLIQYYNGEERAKGNILERFSAQQFPDLHSELNLSSLELGDSALYFCASSVEGQGNEQYFGPGTRLTVT.

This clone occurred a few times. CDR3 sequence (DNA): TGCGCCAGCCGCTCTGGAAACACCATATATTTT. Translation: CASRSGNTIYF. The chain has TRBV5-1 and TRBJ1-3; D gene uncertain. Germline V gene lookup returns CDR1 SGHRS and CDR2 YFSETQ. This CDR3 region has 11 residues. Between the trimmed V and J ends, which lost 7 bases and 0 bases, there was a span of 2 bases.

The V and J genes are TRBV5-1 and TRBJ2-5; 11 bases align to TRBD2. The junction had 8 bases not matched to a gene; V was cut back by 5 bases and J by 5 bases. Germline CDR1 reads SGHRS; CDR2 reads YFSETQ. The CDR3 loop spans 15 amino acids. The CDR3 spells CASSGGASGGETQYF. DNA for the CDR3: TGCGCCAGCAGTGGAGGTGCTAGCGGGGGGGAGACCCAGTACTTC.

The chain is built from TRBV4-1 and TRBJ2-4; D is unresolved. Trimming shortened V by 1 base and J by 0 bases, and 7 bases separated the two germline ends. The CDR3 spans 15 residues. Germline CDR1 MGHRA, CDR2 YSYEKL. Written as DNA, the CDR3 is TGCGCCAGCAGCCAAGGAGCCCTAGCCAAAAACATTCAGTACTTC. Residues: CASSQGALAKNIQYF.

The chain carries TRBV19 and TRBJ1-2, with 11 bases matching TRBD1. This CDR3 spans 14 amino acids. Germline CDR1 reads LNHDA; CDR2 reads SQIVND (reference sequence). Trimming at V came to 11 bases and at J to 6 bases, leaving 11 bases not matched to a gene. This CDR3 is CAGRDRGNINGYTF. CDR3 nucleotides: TGTGCCGGACGGGACAGGGGGAATATCAATGGCTACACCTTC. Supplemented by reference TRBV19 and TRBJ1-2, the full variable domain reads DGGITQSPKYLFRKEGQNVTLSCEQNLNHDAMYWYRQDPGQGLRLIYYSQIVNDFQKGDIAEGYSVSREKKESFPLTVTSAQKNPTAFYLCAGRDRGNINGYTFGSGTRLTVV.

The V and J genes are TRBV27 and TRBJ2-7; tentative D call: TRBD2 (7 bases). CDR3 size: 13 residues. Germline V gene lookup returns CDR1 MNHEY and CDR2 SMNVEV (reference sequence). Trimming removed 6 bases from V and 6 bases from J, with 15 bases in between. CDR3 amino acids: CASSPVGGAEQYV. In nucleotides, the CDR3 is TGTGCCAGCAGCCCGGTAGGGGGGGCCGAGCAGTACGTC.

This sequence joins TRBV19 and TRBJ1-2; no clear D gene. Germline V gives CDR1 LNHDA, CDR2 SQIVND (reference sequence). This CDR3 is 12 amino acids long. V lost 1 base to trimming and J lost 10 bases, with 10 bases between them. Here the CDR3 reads CASSIGREPYTF. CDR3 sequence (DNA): TGTGCCAGTAGTATAGGCCGGGAACCCTACACCTTC.

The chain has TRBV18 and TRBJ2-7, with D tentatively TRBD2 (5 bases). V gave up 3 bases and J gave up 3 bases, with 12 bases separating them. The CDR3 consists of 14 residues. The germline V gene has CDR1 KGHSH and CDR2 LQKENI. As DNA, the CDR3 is TGTGCCAGCTCACCCCCCTCGGGAAACTACGAGCAGTACTTC. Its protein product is CASSPPSGNYEQYF.

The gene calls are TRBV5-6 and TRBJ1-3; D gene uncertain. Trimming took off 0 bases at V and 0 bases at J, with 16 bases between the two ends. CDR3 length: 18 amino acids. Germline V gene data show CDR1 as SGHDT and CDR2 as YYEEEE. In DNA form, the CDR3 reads TGTGCCAGCAGCTTGGGGCCCACCGGGGTAGGCTCTGGAAACACCATATATTTT. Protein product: CASSLGPTGVGSGNTIYF.

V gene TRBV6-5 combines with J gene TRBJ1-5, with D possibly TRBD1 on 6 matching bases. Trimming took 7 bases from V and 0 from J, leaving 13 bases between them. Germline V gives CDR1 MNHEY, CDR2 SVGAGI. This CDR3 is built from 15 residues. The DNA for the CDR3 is TGTGCCAGCACTAAACAGGGTTATAGCAATCAGCCCCAGCATTTT. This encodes CASTKQGYSNQPQHF.

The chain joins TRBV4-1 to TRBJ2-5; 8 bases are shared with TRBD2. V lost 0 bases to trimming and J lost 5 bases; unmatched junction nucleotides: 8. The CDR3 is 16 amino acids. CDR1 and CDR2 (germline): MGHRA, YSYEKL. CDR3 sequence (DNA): TGCGCCAGCAGCCAAGATTTCGGGGGGGCGGGTGAGACCCAGTACTTC. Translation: CASSQDFGGAGETQYF.

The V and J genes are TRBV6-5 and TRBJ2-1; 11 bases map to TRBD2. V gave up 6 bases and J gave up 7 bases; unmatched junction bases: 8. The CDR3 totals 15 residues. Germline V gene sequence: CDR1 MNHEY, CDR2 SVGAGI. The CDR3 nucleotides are TGTGCCAGCAGGCAACTAGCGGGGGTGAGAAATGAGCAGTTCTTC. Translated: CASRQLAGVRNEQFF.

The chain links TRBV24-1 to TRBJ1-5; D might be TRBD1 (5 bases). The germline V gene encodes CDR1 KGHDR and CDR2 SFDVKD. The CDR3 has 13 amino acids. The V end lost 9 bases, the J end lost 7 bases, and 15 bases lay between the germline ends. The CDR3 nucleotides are TGTGCCACCGGTAGGGACTCTGACCAGCCCCAGCATTTT. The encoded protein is CATGRDSDQPQHF.

DNA for the CDR3: TGTGCCAGCAGCTTAAGGGGACTAGGCTCCTACAATGAGCAGTTCTTC. It is translated as CASSLRGLGSYNEQFF. V and J are TRBV7-6 and TRBJ2-1, with 8 bases that match TRBD2. Germline assignment: CDR1 SGHVS and CDR2 FNYEAQ. The CDR3 is 16 amino acids. J lost 0 bases, V lost 2 bases, and 3 bases had no gene match.

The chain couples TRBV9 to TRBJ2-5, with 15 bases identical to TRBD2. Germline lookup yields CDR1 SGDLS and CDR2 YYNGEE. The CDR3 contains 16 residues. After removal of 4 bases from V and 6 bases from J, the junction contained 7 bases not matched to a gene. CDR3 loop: CASSPRTSGGAQTQYF. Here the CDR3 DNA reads TGTGCCAGCAGCCCCAGGACTAGCGGGGGGGCACAGACCCAGTACTTC.

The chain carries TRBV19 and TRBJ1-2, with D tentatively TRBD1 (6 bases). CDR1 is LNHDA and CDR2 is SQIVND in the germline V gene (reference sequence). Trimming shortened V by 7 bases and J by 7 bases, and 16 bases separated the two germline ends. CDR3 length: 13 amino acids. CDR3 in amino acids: CASNYRESGGYTF. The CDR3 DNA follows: TGTGCCAGTAATTACAGGGAATCTGGTGGCTACACCTTC.

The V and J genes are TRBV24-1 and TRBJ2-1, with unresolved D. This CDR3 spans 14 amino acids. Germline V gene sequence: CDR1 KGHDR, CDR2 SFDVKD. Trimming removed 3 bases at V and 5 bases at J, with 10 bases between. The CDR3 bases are TGTGCCACCAGTGATCCCCGACGGGACAATGAGCAGTTCTTC. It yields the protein CATSDPRRDNEQFF.